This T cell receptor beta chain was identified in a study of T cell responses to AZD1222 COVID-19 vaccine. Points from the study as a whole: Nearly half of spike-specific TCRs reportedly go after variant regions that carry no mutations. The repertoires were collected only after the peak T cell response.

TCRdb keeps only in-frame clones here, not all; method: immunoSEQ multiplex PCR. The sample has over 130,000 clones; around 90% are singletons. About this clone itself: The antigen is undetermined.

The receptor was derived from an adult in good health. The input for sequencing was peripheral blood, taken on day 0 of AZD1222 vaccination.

CDR3: CASSYSRGSGRTQLSYEQYF. CDR3 DNA sequence: TGTGCCAGCAGTTACTCGAGAGGTAGCGGGAGGACCCAACTCTCCTACGAGCAGTACTTC. This rearrangement joins TRBV6-2 or TRBV6-3 to TRBJ2-7; 10 bases are shared with TRBD2. CDR1 is MNHEY, CDR2 SVGEGT, per germline. There are 20 residues in the CDR3. The trim removed 0 bases at V and 0 bases at J, leaving 14 bases unmatched.